Each of the 17 T cell receptor beta chains below was sequenced from the same sample in a study of shared T cell receptors in the human thymus. Only in-frame clones appear in the TCRdb table, and some are missing; sequencing was by immunoSEQ multiplex PCR. Among over 450,000 clones, around 78% were seen once, and the ten largest hold roughly 0.013%. The same data also went into a second study, on human thymus T cells.

The sample consisted of thymocytes. All receptors derive from a boy in the first two years of life with a congenital heart defect.

This rearrangement joins TRBV4-1 to TRBJ2-7, with 14 nucleotides matching TRBD2. CDR1 and CDR2 (germline): MGHRA, YSYEKL. This CDR3 is built from 17 residues. The J segment lost 2 bases and the V segment lost 4 bases, leaving 7 bases of the junction unmatched. DNA for the CDR3: TGCGCCAGCAGCCGTCGACTAGCGGGAGGGCCTACCTACGAGCAGTACTTC. As protein: CASSRRLAGGPTYEQYF.

This clone has only one observation. The chain recombines TRBV23-1 with TRBJ2-5, with 8 positions matching TRBD2. Being an ORF, TRBV23-1 has a function that is uncertain. This CDR3 comprises 17 residues. With 4 bases clipped from V and 5 bases from J, the junction kept 15 bases outside the gene matches. In DNA form, the CDR3 reads TGCGCCAGCAGTCCCTCGTTCGGGAGGGGCTTGCGGGAGACCCAGTACTTC. Translated, it gives CASSPSFGRGLRETQYF.

This clone was seen a handful of times. V usage is TRBV5-4 and J usage is TRBJ2-1; D is perhaps TRBD1 (5 bases). Between the trimmed V and J ends, which lost 2 bases and 8 bases, there was a span of 17 bases. The CDR3 is made up of 15 amino acids. CDR1 and CDR2 (germline): SGHNT, YYREEE (reference sequence). CDR3 in DNA: TGTGCCAGCAGCTTATCCGGCAGGGTCCGGTATGAGCAGTTCTTC. Translated, it gives CASSLSGRVRYEQFF.

This clone has a handful of counts. V and J are TRBV4-3 and TRBJ2-3; tentative D call: TRBD2 (5 bases). Germline-derived CDR1 and CDR2 are LGHNA and YSLEER. V shed 3 bases and J shed 4 bases, with 11 bases lying between them. There are 14 residues in the CDR3. Here the CDR3 DNA reads TGCGCCAGCAGCCACACCCCACTAGCAGATACGCAGTATTTT. Translation: CASSHTPLADTQYF.

This chain joins TRBV19 and TRBJ2-7, with D possibly TRBD1 on 6 matching bases. The CDR3 sequence is 13 residues long. In germline, CDR1 is LNHDA, CDR2 SQIVND (reference sequence). The ends were cut back, 7 bases at V and 3 bases at J, with 13 bases in the middle. DNA for the CDR3: TGTGCCAGTACAAGGGCAGGGGACTACGAGCAGTACTTC. It specifies CASTRAGDYEQYF.

The chain uses TRBV5-6 and TRBJ2-3, with a possible D match to TRBD2 (6 bases). The V gene lost 4 bases and the J gene lost 4 bases, with 16 bases spanning the gap. The CDR3 runs to 15 residues. Germline CDR1 and CDR2: SGHDT and YYEEEE. CDR3 protein: CASSPPGGGADTQYF. In DNA, the CDR3 is TGTGCCAGCAGCCCCCCCGGGGGTGGTGCAGATACGCAGTATTTT.

This clone was seen only once. The chain carries TRBV7-8 and TRBJ2-7; 9 positions agree with TRBD1. V shed 6 bases, J shed 4 bases, and the junction held 7 bases outside the gene matches. Germline CDR1 reads SGHVS; CDR2 reads FQNEAQ. The CDR3 has 14 residues. CDR3: CASSRGTGWYEQYF. In DNA, the CDR3 is TGTGCCAGCAGTAGGGGGACAGGGTGGTACGAGCAGTACTTC.

The chain is built from TRBV14 and TRBJ2-4; D perhaps matches TRBD2 (6 bases). The CDR3 has 14 amino acids. In germline, CDR1 is SGHDN, CDR2 FVKESK. V lost 8 bases and J 0 bases, leaving 11 bases between the germline ends. CDR3 coding DNA: TGTGCCAGCGCGGGGCATCCAGCCAAAAACATTCAGTACTTC. It specifies CASAGHPAKNIQYF.

V is TRBV30 and J is TRBJ2-2, with TRBD1 as a possible D gene (6 bases). The V gene's germline CDR1 is GTSNPN and CDR2 SVGIG (reference sequence). The CDR3 covers 15 residues. CDR3 amino acids: CAGGRRIANTGELFF. The CDR3 nucleotides read TGTGCTGGGGGCAGGCGGATCGCGAACACCGGGGAGCTGTTTTTT. Together with reference TRBV30 and TRBJ2-2, the CDR3 gives the full variable domain: SQTIHQWPATLVQPVGSPLSLECTVEGTSNPNLYWYRQAAGRGLQLLFYSVGIGQISSEVPQNLSASRPQDRQFILSSKKLLLSDSGFYLCAGGRRIANTGELFFGEGSRLTVL.

V is TRBV5-4 and J is TRBJ1-2; D remains unclear. CDR1 SGHNT and CDR2 YYREEE come from the germline V gene (reference sequence). V shed 4 bases and J shed 6 bases, with 22 bases lying between them. The CDR3 is 16 amino acids. CDR3: CASSHLSGNPSHGYTF. The CDR3 nucleotides read TGTGCCAGCAGCCATCTTTCGGGGAACCCAAGCCATGGCTACACCTTC.

This clone was recorded once. The V gene is TRBV5-6, the J gene TRBJ1-1; the D gene is possibly TRBD1 (5 bases). Germline V gene sequence: CDR1 SGHDT, CDR2 YYEEEE. The CDR3 contains 14 residues. Trimming pared 5 bases from V and 3 bases from J, leaving 14 bases between. CDR3 protein: CASRSVTGDTEAFF. CDR3 sequence (DNA): TGTGCCAGCAGATCTGTGACGGGGGACACTGAAGCTTTCTTT.

This clone was detected only a few times. The J gene is TRBJ2-7, the V gene TRBV5-6, with D perhaps matching TRBD1 (5 bases). Deletions cut 7 bases from V and 3 bases from J, with 14 bases between. The CDR3 is 13 residues long. CDR1 is SGHDT, CDR2 YYEEEE, per germline. The CDR3 loop reads CASEEPGNYEQYF. The CDR3 nucleotides read TGTGCCAGCGAGGAACCAGGGAACTACGAGCAGTACTTC. The whole variable domain, remainder taken from reference TRBV5-6 and TRBJ2-7, is DAGVTQSPTHLIKTRGQQVTLRCSPKSGHDTVSWYQQALGQGPQFIFQYYEEEERQRGNFPDRFSGHQFPNYSSELNVNALLLGDSALYLCASEEPGNYEQYFGPGTRLTVT.

The chain has TRBV6-5 and TRBJ2-1, with 8 bases identical to TRBD1. V gave up 2 bases and J gave up 2 bases; unmatched junction bases: 2. The CDR3 has 15 amino acids. Germline V gene lookup returns CDR1 MNHEY and CDR2 SVGAGI. The CDR3 protein is CASSYGTGTYNEQFF. CDR3 nucleotide sequence: TGTGCCAGCAGTTACGGGACAGGAACCTACAATGAGCAGTTCTTC.

The V call is TRBV5-1, the J call TRBJ2-2; D ambiguous. CDR1 is SGHRS, CDR2 YFSETQ, per germline. CDR3 length: 14 amino acids. The V end was cut by 2 bases, the J end by 1 base, with 6 bases between. As DNA, the CDR3 is TGCGCCAGCAGCTTCACGGTGAACACCGGGGAGCTGTTTTTT. This translates into CASSFTVNTGELFF.

The rearrangement uses TRBV4-2 and TRBJ2-1; the D gene is possibly TRBD2 (6 bases). Germline V gene sequence: CDR1 LGHNA, CDR2 YNFKEQ. The CDR3 is 16 amino acids. Trimming stripped 2 bases from V and 0 bases from J, with 11 bases between. The CDR3 DNA sequence: TGTGCCAGCAGCCAAATAGCGGCTAGCTCCTACAATGAGCAGTTCTTC. This sequence encodes CASSQIAASSYNEQFF.

This clone occurred a few times. The chain employs TRBV5-1 and TRBJ2-7; TRBD2 matches at 11 bases. CDR3 length: 14 residues. Losses at the gene ends were 1 base for V and 6 bases for J; bases not matched to a gene: 3. Germline CDR1 and CDR2: SGHRS and YFSETQ. The CDR3 region is CASSLKGTSGEQYF. CDR3 in DNA: TGCGCCAGCAGCTTGAAGGGGACTAGCGGCGAGCAGTACTTC.

This clone came up a few times. This chain connects TRBV29-1 to TRBJ2-5; 10 bases line up with TRBD2. Near its end, the DNA agrees better with TRBJ2-7, so the J call may be wrong. The germline CDR1 and CDR2 sequences are SQVTM and ANQGSEA. The CDR3 has 12 amino acids. The CDR3 nucleotides read TGCAGCGTTGGGCTAGCGGGAGTCGAGCAGTACTTC. This translates into CSVGLAGVEQYF.